The rows below give T cell receptor beta chains drawn from one sample of a study of beta chain features in type 1 diabetes. TCRdb keeps only in-frame clones here, not all; method: immunoSEQ multiplex PCR. Of roughly 150,000 clones detected, about 7.9% appear once; the ten largest clones hold roughly 0.46%. Material: central memory CD4+ T cells from blood. These receptors were taken from a man between 18 and 35 years old with type 1 diabetes. Both conserved end residues are trimmed from each CDR3. D genes are given only for firm matches.

v_call d_call cdr3_length cdr3_aa
TRBV28 - 10 ASSRGHQPQH
TRBV5-6 TRBD2 14 ASSPGLAGTSYEQY
TRBV28 TRBD2 14 ASSPPGTSGSWEQY
TRBV9 - 11 ASSGTSTGGQY
TRBV19 - 12 ASSTPNRRATAF
TRBV28 TRBD1 14 ASNIPGQGRGGELF
TRBV19 - 10 ASSPNEKTQY
TRBV5-4 TRBD2 12 ASRSGLAGETQY
TRBV28 - 9 ASYYSGEQY
TRBV15 TRBD1 14 ATSRAGTETFYGYT
TRBV2 TRBD2 11 ASMIAGAETQY
TRBV7-2 - 13 ASSFLRGASYEQY
TRBV4-2 TRBD1 15 ASSPRTGGGLGQPQH
TRBV4-1 TRBD2 15 ASSRAAGGQVTGELF
TRBV6-6 - 13 ASSYSGRNTGELF
TRBV7-2 - 11 ASSLTGNQPQH
TRBV7-2 - 11 ASSLDNRAGYT
TRBV7-6 - 13 ASSLGLLNTGELF
TRBV5-1 TRBD2 12 ASSLSGEAYEQY
TRBV27 - 11 ASSTVTSYEQY
TRBV5-6 - 13 ASSLAPGQTDEQF
TRBV28 - 11 ASSAGTGNTIY